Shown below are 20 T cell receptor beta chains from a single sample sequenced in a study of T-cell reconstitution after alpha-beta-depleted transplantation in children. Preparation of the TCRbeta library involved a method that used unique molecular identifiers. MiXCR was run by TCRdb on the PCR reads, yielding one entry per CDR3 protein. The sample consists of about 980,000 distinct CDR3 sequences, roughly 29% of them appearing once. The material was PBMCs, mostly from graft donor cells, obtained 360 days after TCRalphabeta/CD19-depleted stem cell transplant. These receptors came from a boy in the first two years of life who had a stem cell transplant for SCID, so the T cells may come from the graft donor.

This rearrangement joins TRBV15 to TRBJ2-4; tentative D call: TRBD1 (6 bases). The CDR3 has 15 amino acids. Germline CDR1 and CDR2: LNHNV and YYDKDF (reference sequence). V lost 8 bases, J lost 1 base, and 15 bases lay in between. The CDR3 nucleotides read TGTGCCACCCGAGGGAATAGGGGGGCCAAAAACATTCAGTACTTC. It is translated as CATRGNRGAKNIQYF.

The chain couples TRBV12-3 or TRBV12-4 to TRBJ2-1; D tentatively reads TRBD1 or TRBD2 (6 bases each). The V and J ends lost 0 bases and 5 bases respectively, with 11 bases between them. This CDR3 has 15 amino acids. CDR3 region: CASSLAGGFDNEQFF. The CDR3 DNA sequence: TGTGCCAGCAGTTTAGCGGGGGGCTTCGACAATGAGCAGTTCTTC.

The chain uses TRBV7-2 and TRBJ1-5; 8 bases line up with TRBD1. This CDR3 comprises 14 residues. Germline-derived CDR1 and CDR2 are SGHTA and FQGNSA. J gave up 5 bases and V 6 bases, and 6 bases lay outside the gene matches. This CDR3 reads CASSRQGWDQPQHF. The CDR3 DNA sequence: TGTGCCAGCAGTCGACAGGGGTGGGATCAGCCCCAGCATTTT.

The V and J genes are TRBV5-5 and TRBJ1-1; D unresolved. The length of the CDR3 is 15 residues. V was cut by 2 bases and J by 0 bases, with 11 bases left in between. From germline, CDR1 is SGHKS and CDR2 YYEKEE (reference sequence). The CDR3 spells CASSFNPVMNTEAFF. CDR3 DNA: TGTGCCAGCAGCTTTAATCCAGTCATGAACACTGAAGCTTTCTTT. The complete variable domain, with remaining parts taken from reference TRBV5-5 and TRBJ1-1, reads DAGVTQSPTHLIKTRGQQVTLRCSPISGHKSVSWYQQVLGQGPQFIFQYYEKEERGRGNFPDRFSARQFPNYSSELNVNALLLGDSALYLCASSFNPVMNTEAFFGQGTRLTVV.

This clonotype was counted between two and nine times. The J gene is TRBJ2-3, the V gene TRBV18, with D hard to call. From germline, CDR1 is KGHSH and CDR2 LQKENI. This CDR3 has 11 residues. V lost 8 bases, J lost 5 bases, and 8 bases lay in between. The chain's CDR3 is CASLQEDTQYF. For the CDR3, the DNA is TGTGCCAGCCTACAAGAAGATACGCAGTATTTT.

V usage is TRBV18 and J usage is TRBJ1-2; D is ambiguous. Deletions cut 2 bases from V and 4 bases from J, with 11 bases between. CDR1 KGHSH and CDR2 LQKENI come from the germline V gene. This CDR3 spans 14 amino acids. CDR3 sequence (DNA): TGTGCCAGCTCACCATCCTCGGTTTCCTATGGCTACACCTTC. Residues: CASSPSSVSYGYTF.

The CDR3 nucleotides read TGTGCCATCAGATTTAGGGGCGACACTGAAGCTTTCTTT. This sequence encodes CAIRFRGDTEAFF. The chain combines TRBV10-3 with TRBJ1-1, with D possibly matching TRBD1 (5 bases). There are 13 residues in the CDR3. The germline CDR1 and CDR2 sequences are ENHRY and SYGVKD. Between the trimmed V and J ends, which lost 6 bases and 3 bases, there was a span of 11 bases.

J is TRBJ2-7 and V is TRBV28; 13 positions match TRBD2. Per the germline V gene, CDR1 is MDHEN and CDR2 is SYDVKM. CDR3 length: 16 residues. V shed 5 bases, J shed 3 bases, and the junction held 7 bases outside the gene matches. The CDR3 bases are TGTGCCAGCAGTCCTAAACTAGCGGGGGGGAGCTACGAGCAGTACTTC. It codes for CASSPKLAGGSYEQYF.

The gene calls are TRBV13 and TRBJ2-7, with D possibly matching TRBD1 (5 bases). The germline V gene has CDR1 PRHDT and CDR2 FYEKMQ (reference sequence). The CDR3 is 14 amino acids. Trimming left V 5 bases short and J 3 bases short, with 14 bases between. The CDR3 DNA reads TGTGCCAGCAGCCTCGACAGAGTTAACTACGAGCAGTACTTC. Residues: CASSLDRVNYEQYF.

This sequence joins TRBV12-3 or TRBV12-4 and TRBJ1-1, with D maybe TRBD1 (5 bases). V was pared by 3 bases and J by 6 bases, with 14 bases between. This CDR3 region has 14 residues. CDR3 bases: TGTGCCAGCAGTTTGAGGGGCAGAGGGTCTGAAGCTTTCTTT. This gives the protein CASSLRGRGSEAFF.

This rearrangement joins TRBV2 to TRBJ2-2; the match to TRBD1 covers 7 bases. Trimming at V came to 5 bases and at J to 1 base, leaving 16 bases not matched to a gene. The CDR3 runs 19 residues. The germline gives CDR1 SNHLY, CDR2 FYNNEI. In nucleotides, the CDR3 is TGTGCCAGCAGTCCCCGGGACAGTTCATTCTACAGGAACACCGGGGAGCTGTTTTTT. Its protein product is CASSPRDSSFYRNTGELFF.

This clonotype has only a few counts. CDR3 sequence reads: CASSLGTGKDPYGYTF. CDR3 bases: TGCGCCAGCAGCTTGGGGACAGGGAAGGACCCATATGGCTACACCTTC. The rearrangement uses TRBV5-1 and TRBJ1-2; the match to TRBD1 covers 8 bases. Germline CDR1 SGHRS, CDR2 YFSETQ. The length of the CDR3 is 16 residues. V shed 0 bases and J 5 bases; nucleotides not matched to a gene: 9.

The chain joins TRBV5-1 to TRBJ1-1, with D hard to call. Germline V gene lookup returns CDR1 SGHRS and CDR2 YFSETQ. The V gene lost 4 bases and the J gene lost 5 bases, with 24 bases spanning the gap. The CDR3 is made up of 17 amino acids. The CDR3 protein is CASSPRPTGALRTEAFF. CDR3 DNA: TGCGCCAGCAGCCCCCGACCGACCGGCGCCTTGCGGACTGAAGCTTTCTTT.

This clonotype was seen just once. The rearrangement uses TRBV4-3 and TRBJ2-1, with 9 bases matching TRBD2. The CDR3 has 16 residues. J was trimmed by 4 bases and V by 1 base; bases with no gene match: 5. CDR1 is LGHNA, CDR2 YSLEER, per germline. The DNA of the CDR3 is TGCGCCAGCAGCCAAGGACCGACTAGCGGTTACAATGAGCAGTTCTTC. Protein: CASSQGPTSGYNEQFF.

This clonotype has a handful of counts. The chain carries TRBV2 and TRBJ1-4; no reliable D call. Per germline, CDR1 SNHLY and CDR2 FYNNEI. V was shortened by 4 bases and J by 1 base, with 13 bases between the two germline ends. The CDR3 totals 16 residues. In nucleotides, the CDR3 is TGTGCCAGCAGTGGGTCTTACCTCCGAACTAATGAAAAACTGTTTTTT. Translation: CASSGSYLRTNEKLFF.

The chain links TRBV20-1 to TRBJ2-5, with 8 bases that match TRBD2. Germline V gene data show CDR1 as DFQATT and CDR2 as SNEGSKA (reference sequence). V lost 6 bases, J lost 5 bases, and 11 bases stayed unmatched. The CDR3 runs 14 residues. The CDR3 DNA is TGCAGTGCACAACGGGGGGGCCTTGGGGAGACCCAGTACTTC. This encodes CSAQRGGLGETQYF.

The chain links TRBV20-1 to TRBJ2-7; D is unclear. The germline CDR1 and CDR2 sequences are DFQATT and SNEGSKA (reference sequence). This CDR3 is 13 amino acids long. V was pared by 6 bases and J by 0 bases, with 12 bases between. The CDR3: CSAPQTVSYEQYF. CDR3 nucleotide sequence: TGCAGTGCCCCTCAGACCGTCTCCTACGAGCAGTACTTC.

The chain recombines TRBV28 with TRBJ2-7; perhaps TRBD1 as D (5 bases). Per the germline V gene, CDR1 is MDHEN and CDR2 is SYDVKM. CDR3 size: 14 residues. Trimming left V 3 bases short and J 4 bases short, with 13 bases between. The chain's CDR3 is CASSFPSGPYEQYF. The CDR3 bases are TGTGCCAGCAGTTTTCCCTCAGGGCCGTACGAGCAGTACTTC. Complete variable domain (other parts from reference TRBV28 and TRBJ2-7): DVKVTQSSRYLVKRTGEKVFLECVQDMDHENMFWYRQDPGLGLRLIYFSYDVKMKEKGDIPEGYSVSREKKERFSLILESASTNQTSMYLCASSFPSGPYEQYFGPGTRLTVT.

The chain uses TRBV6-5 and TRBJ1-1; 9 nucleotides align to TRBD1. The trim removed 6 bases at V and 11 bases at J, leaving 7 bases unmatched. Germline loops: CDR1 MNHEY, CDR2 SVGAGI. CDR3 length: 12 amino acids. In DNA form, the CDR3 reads TGTGCCAGCAGGGTAGGACAGGGGACGGCTTTCTTT. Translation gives CASRVGQGTAFF.

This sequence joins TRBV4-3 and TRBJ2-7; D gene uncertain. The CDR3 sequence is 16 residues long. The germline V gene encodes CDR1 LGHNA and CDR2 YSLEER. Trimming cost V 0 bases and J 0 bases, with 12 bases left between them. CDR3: CASSQDLRAFSYEQYF. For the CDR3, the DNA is TGCGCCAGCAGCCAAGATCTGCGCGCGTTCTCCTACGAGCAGTACTTC.